A selection of T cell receptor beta chains follows, all from one sample in a study of blood T cell repertoires in COVID-19. TCRdb's copy holds only in-frame clones and misses some; the assay was immunoSEQ multiplex PCR. Of about 250,000 clones listed, roughly nine tenths were seen once; the top ten hold 3%. The sequenced sample consisted of PBMCs or T cells enriched from blood (not recorded which). All receptors derive from a woman aged 50 to 60 who had recovered from COVID-19. CDR3s include the opening cysteine and the closing phenylalanine or tryptophan. The D gene is left open where the match is weak. Clone size is stated in some rows and not others, as once, few, many or a class when expanded.

D | size | J | V | DNA | CDR3
- | once | TRBJ1-2 | TRBV7-2 | TGTGCCAGCAGCCCACGCTCGCCGGGTCCTTATGGCTACACCTTC | CASSPRSPGPYGYTF
- | - | TRBJ2-3 | TRBV5-4 | TGTGCCACCTCGCCCGGCGGGTACACAGATACGCAGTATTTT | CATSPGGYTDTQYF
TRBD1 | - | TRBJ1-2 | TRBV27 | TGTGCCAGCAGAACTAGAGGACAGGGTCATGACTATGGCTACACCTTC | CASRTRGQGHDYGYTF
- | - | TRBJ2-3 | TRBV7-6 | TGTGCCAGCAGCACGTTAATAGGCGGATATAGGAATACGCAGTATTTT | CASSTLIGGYRNTQYF
TRBD1 | once | TRBJ1-5 | TRBV24-1 | TGTGCCACCAGTGATTCCCGACAGGGATGGGGCAATCAGCCCCAGCATTTT | CATSDSRQGWGNQPQHF
- | - | TRBJ1-1 | TRBV4-1 | TGCGCCAGCAGCCAAGAGCAGGGTGGCACTGAAGCTTTCTTT | CASSQEQGGTEAFF
- | - | TRBJ2-6 | TRBV7-2 | TGTGCCAGCAGCCGGGCGGGGGCGCTTGGGGCCAACGTCCTGACTTTC | CASSRAGALGANVLTF
TRBD1 | - | TRBJ2-4 | TRBV9 | TGTGCCAGCAGCGTTTACGCAGGGACAGGGTCCATTCAGTACTTC | CASSVYAGTGSIQYF
- | - | TRBJ2-5 | TRBV5-1 | TGCGCCAGCAGCTTGGCCAAAGGCAGGGTCCAAGAGACCCAGTACTTC | CASSLAKGRVQETQYF
- | - | TRBJ2-7 | TRBV6-5 | TGTGCCAGCAGGAAAACACAGGTCTACGAGCAGTACTTC | CASRKTQVYEQYF
- | few | TRBJ1-6 | TRBV7-9 | TGTGCCAGCAGCGCCAACTCTGTATATAATTCACCCCTCCACTTT | CASSANSVYNSPLHF
- | - | TRBJ2-3 | TRBV9 | TGTGCCAGCAGCGGGGGGGTGGATACGCAGTATTTT | CASSGGVDTQYF
TRBD1 | - | TRBJ2-7 | TRBV18 | TGTGCCAGCTCCCCGGACAGGGGTCGGTACGAGCAGTACTTC | CASSPDRGRYEQYF
- | - | TRBJ2-5 | TRBV11-2 | TGTGCCAGCAAGGACTTAGGAGGGGACGGCGAGACCCAGTACTTC | CASKDLGGDGETQYF
- | - | TRBJ1-2 | TRBV19 | TGTGCCAGTAGTCATGCCAGCGCGATTGGCTACACCTTC | CASSHASAIGYTF
- | - | TRBJ1-1 | TRBV2 | TGTGCCAGCAGGTGGACAGAGAACACTGAAGCTTTCTTT | CASRWTENTEAFF
- | once | TRBJ2-3 | TRBV11-2 | TGTGCCAGCAGCTTTGGGGACCGGGGGAAGCGCACAGATACGCAGTATTTT | CASSFGDRGKRTDTQYF
TRBD1 | - | TRBJ1-6 | TRBV30 | TGTGCCTCTGGACAGGGGGTTTCACCCCTCCACTTT | CASGQGVSPLHF
TRBD2 | once | TRBJ2-5 | TRBV18 | TGTGCCAGCTCAACGTTTGGACTAGGGCAAGAGACCCAGTACTTC | CASSTFGLGQETQYF
- | - | TRBJ2-3 | TRBV14 | TGTGCCAGCAGCCTGGGGAGGCCGAGCACAGATACGCAGTATTTT | CASSLGRPSTDTQYF
- | - | TRBJ2-5 | TRBV28 | TGTGCCAGCAGTGCTGGGGGGAACCGGGAGACCCAGTACTTC | CASSAGGNRETQYF
- | - | TRBJ2-6 | TRBV11-2 | TGTGCCAGCAGCCCCCCATTCTCAGGGTACTCTGGGGCCAACGTCCTGACTTTC | CASSPPFSGYSGANVLTF
TRBD1 | - | TRBJ2-7 | TRBV30 | TGTGCCTGGACCCGGACAGGGCCCGAGCAGTACTTC | CAWTRTGPEQYF
- | once | TRBJ1-1 | TRBV4-1 | TGCGCCAGCAGCCCCCTCTGGGGCAGGTCGGACACGGCCCTGAACACTGAAGCTTTCTTT | CASSPLWGRSDTALNTEAFF
- | - | TRBJ1-2 | TRBV6-1 | TGTGCCAGCAGTGAATGGCCGGGGAGCTATGGCTACACCTTC | CASSEWPGSYGYTF
- | - | TRBJ1-5 | TRBV29-1 | TGCAGCGTGGCCTCGGGAGGGTCCAATCAGCCCCAGCATTTT | CSVASGGSNQPQHF
TRBD1 | - | TRBJ1-1 | TRBV28 | TGTGCCAGCGGCCCTCCGGACAGGGAAACGTCGAACACTGAAGCTTTCTTT | CASGPPDRETSNTEAFF
TRBD2 | - | TRBJ2-1 | TRBV9 | TGTGCCAGCAGCGTAGGACTAGCGGGAGCCTACAATGAGCAGTTCTTC | CASSVGLAGAYNEQFF
- | - | TRBJ1-5 | TRBV5-5 | TGTGCCAGCAGCACCGGGACTTCGGATCGGGCAGGTGGCAATCAGCCCCAGCATTTT | CASSTGTSDRAGGNQPQHF
TRBD1 | - | TRBJ1-5 | TRBV5-6 | TGTGCCAGCAGCATACGTATGACAGGGGCTGCTGCTCAGCCCCAGCATTTT | CASSIRMTGAAAQPQHF
- | - | TRBJ1-2 | TRBV12-3/TRBV12-4 | TGTGCCAGCAAAGCGGGAGCTAACTATGGCTACACCTTC | CASKAGANYGYTF
- | few | TRBJ1-2 | TRBV4-3 | TGCGCCAGCAGCCAAGCCTCAGGAAACTATGGCTACACCTTC | CASSQASGNYGYTF
- | once | TRBJ2-7 | TRBV9 | TGTGCCAGCAGCGATCCCACAGGGTTCGAGCAGTACTTC | CASSDPTGFEQYF
TRBD1 | - | TRBJ1-4 | TRBV6-5 | TGTGCCACCAGACAGGGAAGTCGAGAAAAACTGTTTTTT | CATRQGSREKLFF
- | - | TRBJ2-3 | TRBV15 | TGTGCCACCAGCAGGTCCCCGTTAGCAGATACGCAGTATTTT | CATSRSPLADTQYF
TRBD2 | - | TRBJ2-5 | TRBV24-1 | TGTGCCACCAGTCTAAGCGGGAGACAGACCCAGTACTTC | CATSLSGRQTQYF
- | - | TRBJ1-6 | TRBV3-1/TRBV3-2 | TGTGCCAGCAGCCAGGGACAAGCTTACTCACCCCTCCACTTT | CASSQGQAYSPLHF
TRBD2 | - | TRBJ2-3 | TRBV6-5 | TGTGCCAGCAGTACAGCGGGAGGGTCCGATACGCAGTATTTT | CASSTAGGSDTQYF
TRBD1 | - | TRBJ2-3 | TRBV9 | TGTGCCAGCAGCGTAATCGGGACAGCTATCACAGATACGCAGTATTTT | CASSVIGTAITDTQYF
- | - | TRBJ2-5 | TRBV7-8 | TGTGCCACTGAGACCCAGTACTTC | CATETQYF
TRBD2 | - | TRBJ2-3 | TRBV3-1/TRBV3-2 | TGTGCCAGCAGCCAAGGGGGCGGGAGAGGCACAGATACGCAGTATTTT | CASSQGGGRGTDTQYF
- | - | TRBJ1-4 | TRBV6-5 | TGTGCCAGCAGTTACTCGTGGAGGGTTGATGAAAAACTGTTTTTT | CASSYSWRVDEKLFF
- | - | TRBJ2-1 | TRBV9 | TGTGCCAGCAGCGTAGTAGGAGGTGAGCAGTTCTTC | CASSVVGGEQFF
- | - | TRBJ1-2 | TRBV18 | TGTGCCAGCTCACCACGGTCGGGGGCTAACTATGGCTACACCTTC | CASSPRSGANYGYTF
- | once | TRBJ1-5 | TRBV6-2/TRBV6-3 | TGTGCCAGCAGTAACCCTAACAGGAATCAGCCCCAGCATTTT | CASSNPNRNQPQHF
TRBD1 | - | TRBJ2-2 | TRBV6-2/TRBV6-3 | TGTGCCAGCAGTTCCTACGGGACAGGTAGCACCGGGGAGCTGTTTTTT | CASSSYGTGSTGELFF
TRBD2 | once | TRBJ2-1 | TRBV9 | TGTGCCAGCAGCCCACGACTAGCGGCGAGCTCCTACAATGAGCAGTTCTTC | CASSPRLAASSYNEQFF
- | - | TRBJ1-5 | TRBV9 | TGTGCCAGCAGCCCTCGAGTCGGTCAGCCCCAGCATTTT | CASSPRVGQPQHF
TRBD1 | once | TRBJ2-7 | TRBV5-4 | TGTGCCAGCAGCTTGGGACAGGGAGCTTACGAGCAGTACTTC | CASSLGQGAYEQYF
TRBD1 | once | TRBJ1-1 | TRBV30 | TGTGCCTGGTGGAGACAGGGGAGCACTGAAGCTTTCTTT | CAWWRQGSTEAFF
- | - | TRBJ1-6 | TRBV30 | TGTGCCTGGAGTAAGGGGTTGGGTTCACCCCTCCACTTT | CAWSKGLGSPLHF
- | - | TRBJ1-2 | TRBV6-5 | TGTGCCAGCACCGTAGGGGTCGAAGTATGGTTTGGCTACACCTTC | CASTVGVEVWFGYTF
- | - | TRBJ2-7 | TRBV2 | TGTGCCAGCACCGGAGGCCCTACCCGCGAGCAGTACTTC | CASTGGPTREQYF
- | - | TRBJ2-1 | TRBV25-1 | TGTGCCAGCAGTGCTGCGTCGAGGGGGAATGAGCAGTTCTTC | CASSAASRGNEQFF
- | once | TRBJ1-5 | TRBV7-2 | TGTGCCAGCAGCTTAGTAGCGCAGAGCAATCAGCCCCAGCATTTT | CASSLVAQSNQPQHF
- | - | TRBJ1-6 | TRBV7-3 | TGTGCCAGCAGCTTAAAGGCGGGATCTTATAATTCACCCCTCCACTTT | CASSLKAGSYNSPLHF
- | few | TRBJ1-1 | TRBV7-8 | TGTGCCAGCAGCTTAGCCATGTCGGGAGGTACTGAAGCTTTCTTT | CASSLAMSGGTEAFF